Listed below are T cell receptor beta chains from one sample, sequenced in a study of shared clonotypes between healthy human individuals. Measured with immunoSEQ multiplex PCR; TCRdb has only the in-frame clones, and not every one. In the table there are about 1 million clones, more than 60% of which are singletons. Sequencing used memory CD4+ T cells sorted from blood. These receptors were taken from a man aged 18 to 30 in good health. The CDR3 runs from the conserved cysteine through the conserved F or W. A D gene is named only where the DNA matches it firmly. Size is omitted from some rows. Given values are once, few, many or a class for expanded clones.

clone size,D gene,J gene,V gene,CDR3 DNA,CDR3 protein
many,.,TRBJ1-2,TRBV6-5,TGTGCCAGCAGGGCAATGGCTAACTATGGCTACACCTTC,CASRAMANYGYTF
.,TRBD1,TRBJ2-7,TRBV2,TGTGCCAGCACCCGAGGGAGGACAGGGGTATCCTACGAGCAGTACTTC,CASTRGRTGVSYEQYF
many,TRBD2,TRBJ2-7,TRBV7-2,TGTGCCAGCAGCTTAGAAGCGGGATCCTACGAGCAGTACTTC,CASSLEAGSYEQYF
.,.,TRBJ2-5,TRBV6-5,TGTGCCAGCAGTTTCACCGGAGAAGGGGGAGAGACCCAGTACTTC,CASSFTGEGGETQYF
once,.,TRBJ1-3,TRBV5-1,TGCGCCAGCAGCATAAAGGGGGACTCTGGAAACACCATATATTTT,CASSIKGDSGNTIYF
many,.,TRBJ2-7,TRBV7-9,TGTGCCAGCAGCTCCCAGCGCAGCCCCGCTGGTGGCGAGCAGTACTTC,CASSSQRSPAGGEQYF
.,.,TRBJ2-7,TRBV5-1,TGCGCCAGCAGCTTGGGGGGCTACGGCCCCTACGAGCAGTACTTC,CASSLGGYGPYEQYF
.,.,TRBJ2-1,TRBV10-3,TGTGCCATCAGTGAGTCGCTCCCCGGCCCCAATGAGCAGTTCTTC,CAISESLPGPNEQFF
.,.,TRBJ1-5,TRBV5-4,TGTGCCAGCAGCTACGGGGGACAAGAGGGGCTAAATCAGCCCCAGCATTTT,CASSYGGQEGLNQPQHF
.,.,TRBJ2-1,TRBV19,TGTGCCAGTAGTATCCTCCGTAATGAGCAGTTCTTC,CASSILRNEQFF
.,TRBD2,TRBJ2-3,TRBV5-3,TGTGCCAGAAGCTTGGTACAGCGGGAGTATGTTGGGATAGATACGCAGTATTTT,CARSLVQREYVGIDTQYF
.,.,TRBJ2-5,TRBV11-2,TGTGCCAGCAGCTTAGGAATAGGCGGCGAGGTACAAGAGACCCAGTACTTC,CASSLGIGGEVQETQYF
.,TRBD1,TRBJ1-6,TRBV19,TGTGCCAGTAACGAACAGGGGGCGAATTCACCCCTCCACTTT,CASNEQGANSPLHF
.,.,TRBJ2-7,TRBV6-1,TGTGCCAGCACCACCGTCTACGAGCAGTACTTC,CASTTVYEQYF
.,.,TRBJ2-6,TRBV6-5,TGTGCCAGCAGTTACGTTCTGTCCTCTGGGGCCAACGTCCTGACTTTC,CASSYVLSSGANVLTF
.,.,TRBJ1-2,TRBV28,TGTGCCAGCAGTTTAGGGTTTTACTATGGCTACACCTTC,CASSLGFYYGYTF
.,TRBD1,TRBJ2-3,TRBV18,TGTGCCAGCTCCCCCAACAGGGGAAGCACAGATACGCAGTATTTT,CASSPNRGSTDTQYF
.,.,TRBJ1-2,TRBV5-5,TGTGCCAGCAGCTTGGTAGGGGAGACATATGGCTACACCTTC,CASSLVGETYGYTF
few,TRBD1,TRBJ2-1,TRBV2,TGTGCCAGCAGCTGGACAGGCGACAATGAGCAGTTCTTC,CASSWTGDNEQFF
.,TRBD2,TRBJ2-1,TRBV7-2,TGTGCCAGCAGGAGGGAACTAGCGGGAGAAGGAGAGCAGTTCTTC,CASRRELAGEGEQFF
.,.,TRBJ1-1,TRBV2,TGTGCCAGCAGTACCCTCAAGGCGGACACTGAAGCTTTCTTT,CASSTLKADTEAFF
.,TRBD1,TRBJ2-7,TRBV30,TGTGCCTGGGGGACAGGGGGTTACGAGCAGTACTTC,CAWGTGGYEQYF
few,TRBD1,TRBJ2-2,TRBV28,TGTGCCAGCAGACCTCCGGGACAGGGTAGCGCCGGGGAGCTGTTTTTT,CASRPPGQGSAGELFF
.,.,TRBJ2-7,TRBV6-1,TGTGCCAGCAGCAGCCTCTACGAGCAGTACTTC,CASSSLYEQYF
.,.,TRBJ2-7,TRBV7-9,TGTGCCAGCAGCTCCACTAACGGGAACGAGCAGTACTTC,CASSSTNGNEQYF
.,TRBD1,TRBJ2-1,TRBV5-6,TGTGCCAGCAGCTTGACCGTGGACAGGGGCTTCTACAATGAGCAGTTCTTC,CASSLTVDRGFYNEQFF
.,.,TRBJ2-7,TRBV9,TGTGCCAGCAGCGCAACTTCGGGCTACGAGCAGTACTTC,CASSATSGYEQYF
.,.,TRBJ1-2,TRBV13,TGTGCCAGCAGCGTTATTACCCGGGCCCGGGGTGATGGCTACACCTTC,CASSVITRARGDGYTF
.,TRBD1,TRBJ2-7,TRBV27,TGTGCCAGCAGTCCCCAGACAGGGCCCTACGAGCAGTACTTC,CASSPQTGPYEQYF
.,TRBD2,TRBJ2-1,TRBV7-9,TGTGCCAGCAGCTTAGGGTTGGCTAGCGGGAGGAATGAGCAGTTCTTC,CASSLGLASGRNEQFF
.,.,TRBJ2-7,TRBV4-3,TGCGCCAGCAGCCAAGGCCGAAGCTCCTACGAGCAGTACTTC,CASSQGRSSYEQYF
.,.,TRBJ2-7,TRBV25-1,TGTGCCAGCAGTAGAACAGGGCTGGGCGAGCAGTACTTC,CASSRTGLGEQYF
few,.,TRBJ2-7,TRBV6-5,TGTGCCAGCAGTCGCAGGGGCACCTACGAGCAGTACTTC,CASSRRGTYEQYF
.,TRBD2,TRBJ2-7,TRBV7-8,TGTGCCAGCAGCAGGACTAGCGGAAGCTCCTACGAGCAGTACTTC,CASSRTSGSSYEQYF
.,TRBD1,TRBJ2-7,TRBV11-2,TGTGCCAGCAGCCCACGGACAGGGGCAATCCCCTACGAGCAGTACTTC,CASSPRTGAIPYEQYF
once,.,TRBJ1-2,TRBV7-9,TGTGCCAGCAGCCTCTTAACTTCGAGGGGGAAGTATGGCTACACCTTC,CASSLLTSRGKYGYTF
.,TRBD1,TRBJ1-4,TRBV28,TGTGCCAGCAGTTTCCGCCTCAGGGGGACAGGGGCAACTAATGAAAAACTGTTTTTT,CASSFRLRGTGATNEKLFF
.,TRBD1,TRBJ1-1,TRBV7-9,TGTGCCAGCAGCTTAGGATCCGGGACAGGGAACACTGAAGCTTTCTTT,CASSLGSGTGNTEAFF
.,.,TRBJ1-2,TRBV18,TGTGCCAGCTCACCAGTACTACAGGGCGGCTATGGCTACACCTTC,CASSPVLQGGYGYTF
.,TRBD1,TRBJ2-3,TRBV25-1,TGTGCCAGCAGTGGGAACAGGGGACACGGTACAGATACGCAGTATTTT,CASSGNRGHGTDTQYF
few,.,TRBJ1-3,TRBV5-4,TGTGCCAGCGCAGGGGGAAACACCATATATTTT,CASAGGNTIYF
.,.,TRBJ2-1,TRBV27,TGTGCCACCCGAGTGATGGTTCGGGCCGCTTTGGTCTTC,CATRVMVRAALVF
.,.,TRBJ2-3,TRBV15,TGTGCCACCAGCTGGGGGGCTGGTGATACGCAGTATTTT,CATSWGAGDTQYF
few,TRBD1,TRBJ2-2,TRBV9,TGTGCCAGCAGCGAGACAGGGCTCGGAGCCGGGGAGCTGTTTTTT,CASSETGLGAGELFF